These T cell receptor beta chains were read from a single sample in a study of OX40 agonist ivuxolimab in advanced cancers. Some clones are missing from TCRdb's copy, which holds only in-frame ones; the method was immunoSEQ multiplex PCR. The table records over 15,000 clones, around 67% of them present only once. The source material was CD4+ or CD8+ T cells sorted from blood, sampled in a trial of the OX40 agonist ivuxolimab. The receptors derive from an adult with an advanced solid tumor such as melanoma, head and neck, liver or kidney cancer. Each CDR3 is given with its conserved first and last residue. The order of the fields is J gene, V gene, clone size, D gene, CDR3 DNA, CDR3 protein. D genes are given only for firm matches. Rows may omit the clone size; those that give it use once, few, many or a size class.

J gene: TRBJ1-2
V gene: TRBV7-2
clone size: NA
D gene: NA
CDR3 DNA: TGTGCCAGCAGCTTAGACGGGGCAGGGAATGGCTACACCTTC
CDR3 protein: CASSLDGAGNGYTF

J gene: TRBJ2-2
V gene: TRBV6-6
clone size: NA
D gene: NA
CDR3 DNA: TGTGCCAGCAAATGGGCGGTCGGGGAGCTGTTTTTT
CDR3 protein: CASKWAVGELFF

J gene: TRBJ2-3
V gene: TRBV6-5
clone size: NA
D gene: NA
CDR3 DNA: TGTGCCAGCAGTGACGAGACAGATACGCAGTATTTT
CDR3 protein: CASSDETDTQYF

J gene: TRBJ1-1
V gene: TRBV18
clone size: NA
D gene: NA
CDR3 DNA: TGTGCCAGCTCACCACCGTGGGGCGCCCCTGAAGCTTTCTTT
CDR3 protein: CASSPPWGAPEAFF

J gene: TRBJ2-7
V gene: TRBV5-1
clone size: NA
D gene: NA
CDR3 DNA: TGCGCCAGCAGCTTGTTGGCCGGGGAGATCTCCTACGAGCAGTACTTC
CDR3 protein: CASSLLAGEISYEQYF

J gene: TRBJ2-1
V gene: TRBV11-2
clone size: NA
D gene: NA
CDR3 DNA: TGTGCCAGCAGCTTAGGATGGGACACCAACAATGAGCAGTTCTTC
CDR3 protein: CASSLGWDTNNEQFF

J gene: TRBJ2-7
V gene: TRBV5-1
clone size: NA
D gene: NA
CDR3 DNA: TGCGCCAGCAGCTTGGCCGCCGGACACGAGCAGTACTTC
CDR3 protein: CASSLAAGHEQYF

J gene: TRBJ2-5
V gene: TRBV19
clone size: NA
D gene: NA
CDR3 DNA: TGTGCCAGTAGTCCCCGGGCCGGATCCCAAGAGACCCAGTACTTC
CDR3 protein: CASSPRAGSQETQYF

J gene: TRBJ1-5
V gene: TRBV6-5
clone size: NA
D gene: TRBD1
CDR3 DNA: TGTGCCAGCAGTTTGGGAGACAGGGGACAGCCCCAGCATTTT
CDR3 protein: CASSLGDRGQPQHF

J gene: TRBJ2-3
V gene: TRBV4-2
clone size: NA
D gene: TRBD2
CDR3 DNA: TGTGCCAGCAGCCCCAACCCTAGCGGGGGGGTCCTATCCACAGATACGCAGTATTTT
CDR3 protein: CASSPNPSGGVLSTDTQYF

J gene: TRBJ2-1
V gene: TRBV7-9
clone size: NA
D gene: TRBD2
CDR3 DNA: TGTGCCAGCAGCCCCCGGACTAGCGGGAGTGGCGATGAGCAGTTCTTC
CDR3 protein: CASSPRTSGSGDEQFF

J gene: TRBJ2-1
V gene: TRBV6-5
clone size: once
D gene: NA
CDR3 DNA: TGTGCCAGCAGTTACTCCCGGGAGCCCAAGTACAATGAGCAGTTCTTC
CDR3 protein: CASSYSREPKYNEQFF

J gene: TRBJ2-7
V gene: TRBV27
clone size: NA
D gene: NA
CDR3 DNA: TGTGCCAGCAGTTTATCGATGGGTTACGAGCAGTACTTC
CDR3 protein: CASSLSMGYEQYF

J gene: TRBJ2-5
V gene: TRBV5-6
clone size: medium-sized
D gene: NA
CDR3 DNA: TGTGCCAGCAGCTTGGACAGGCCCCACCGCGAAACCCAGTACTTC
CDR3 protein: CASSLDRPHRETQYF

J gene: TRBJ2-7
V gene: TRBV28
clone size: NA
D gene: TRBD1
CDR3 DNA: TGTGCCAGCAGCAAACGGGACAGGGCCTACGAGCAGTACTTC
CDR3 protein: CASSKRDRAYEQYF

J gene: TRBJ1-1
V gene: TRBV6-1
clone size: NA
D gene: NA
CDR3 DNA: TGTGCCAGCAGACTTAGAGAGAACACTGAAGCTTTCTTT
CDR3 protein: CASRLRENTEAFF

J gene: TRBJ2-7
V gene: TRBV5-1
clone size: many
D gene: TRBD1
CDR3 DNA: TGCGCCAGCAGCTTAGACAGGGGGAACGAGCAGTACTTC
CDR3 protein: CASSLDRGNEQYF

J gene: TRBJ2-7
V gene: TRBV6-1
clone size: NA
D gene: TRBD2
CDR3 DNA: TGTGCCAGCAGCACCGGGGTAGCGGGAGTCTACGAGCAGTACTTC
CDR3 protein: CASSTGVAGVYEQYF

J gene: TRBJ1-4
V gene: TRBV9
clone size: NA
D gene: NA
CDR3 DNA: TGTGCCAGCAGCGTAGGGACCGTAACTAATGAAAAACTGTTTTTT
CDR3 protein: CASSVGTVTNEKLFF

J gene: TRBJ2-1
V gene: TRBV6-5
clone size: once
D gene: TRBD2
CDR3 DNA: TGTGCCAGCAGTTACATGGCGGGGGTTTACAATGAGCAGTTCTTC
CDR3 protein: CASSYMAGVYNEQFF

J gene: TRBJ2-3
V gene: TRBV6-5
clone size: NA
D gene: NA
CDR3 DNA: TGTGCCAGCACCCATACGACATCTAGCACAGATACGCAGTATTTT
CDR3 protein: CASTHTTSSTDTQYF

J gene: TRBJ2-3
V gene: TRBV4-2
clone size: NA
D gene: NA
CDR3 DNA: TGTGCCAGCAGCCAAGATCCCTCCGACGGTACGCAGTATTTT
CDR3 protein: CASSQDPSDGTQYF

J gene: TRBJ2-7
V gene: TRBV5-1
clone size: NA
D gene: NA
CDR3 DNA: TGCGCCAGCAGCTTGGAGGGGACACCTACCTACGAGCAGTACTTC
CDR3 protein: CASSLEGTPTYEQYF

J gene: TRBJ1-2
V gene: TRBV30
clone size: NA
D gene: TRBD1
CDR3 DNA: TGTGCCTGGCGGCCGACAGGGAGGGCGGCCTATGGCTACACCTTC
CDR3 protein: CAWRPTGRAAYGYTF

J gene: TRBJ1-1
V gene: TRBV2
clone size: NA
D gene: TRBD1
CDR3 DNA: TGTGCCAGCAGTTATATCAGGGGGGAGAACACTGAAGCTTTCTTT
CDR3 protein: CASSYIRGENTEAFF

J gene: TRBJ1-3
V gene: TRBV19
clone size: NA
D gene: TRBD1
CDR3 DNA: TGTGCCAGTACCTCGACAGGGAGCCCTGGAAACACCATATATTTT
CDR3 protein: CASTSTGSPGNTIYF

J gene: TRBJ2-7
V gene: TRBV5-5
clone size: NA
D gene: TRBD1
CDR3 DNA: TGTGCCAGCAGGGGACAGGCCTACGAGCAGTACTTC
CDR3 protein: CASRGQAYEQYF

J gene: TRBJ2-7
V gene: TRBV5-4
clone size: NA
D gene: NA
CDR3 DNA: TGTGCCAGCAGCCTAAGAGACTCCTACGAGCAGTACTTC
CDR3 protein: CASSLRDSYEQYF

J gene: TRBJ2-7
V gene: TRBV4-1
clone size: NA
D gene: NA
CDR3 DNA: TGCGCCAGCAGCCAAGTAGGCAGGGCCTACGAGCAGTACTTC
CDR3 protein: CASSQVGRAYEQYF

J gene: TRBJ2-1
V gene: TRBV7-6
clone size: NA
D gene: TRBD1
CDR3 DNA: TGTGCCAGCAGCTTAATCTTCGGGACAGGGGGCTCCTACAATGAGCAGTTCTTC
CDR3 protein: CASSLIFGTGGSYNEQFF

J gene: TRBJ1-2
V gene: TRBV25-1
clone size: NA
D gene: NA
CDR3 DNA: TGTGCCAGCAGTGAACGCGAGGGGTGGTATGGCTACACCTTC
CDR3 protein: CASSEREGWYGYTF

J gene: TRBJ2-3
V gene: TRBV6-6
clone size: NA
D gene: NA
CDR3 DNA: TGTGCCAGCAGACGGGATCCCACAGATACGCAGTATTTT
CDR3 protein: CASRRDPTDTQYF

J gene: TRBJ2-7
V gene: TRBV7-8
clone size: once
D gene: NA
CDR3 DNA: TGTGCCAGCAGCTTGGTGACAGGACTATCGGAGCAGTACTTC
CDR3 protein: CASSLVTGLSEQYF

J gene: TRBJ1-1
V gene: TRBV19
clone size: NA
D gene: TRBD1
CDR3 DNA: TGTGCCAGTAGGACGACAGGGGACAGTGAAGCTTTCTTT
CDR3 protein: CASRTTGDSEAFF

J gene: TRBJ2-1
V gene: TRBV28
clone size: NA
D gene: TRBD2
CDR3 DNA: TGTGCCACCATGGGACTAGCGGGGCTCTCCTACAATGAGCAGTTCTTC
CDR3 protein: CATMGLAGLSYNEQFF

J gene: TRBJ2-7
V gene: TRBV19
clone size: NA
D gene: NA
CDR3 DNA: TGTGCCAGTAGTAAAGGACGGACCAGCTCCTACGAGCAGTACTTC
CDR3 protein: CASSKGRTSSYEQYF

J gene: TRBJ2-2
V gene: TRBV6-5
clone size: NA
D gene: NA
CDR3 DNA: TGTGCCAGCAGTTACTCTGGATCCACCGGGGAGCTGTTTTTT
CDR3 protein: CASSYSGSTGELFF

J gene: TRBJ2-1
V gene: TRBV6-5
clone size: NA
D gene: NA
CDR3 DNA: TGTGCCAGCCTAGGATTCGGAGGAAACAATGAGCAGTTCTTC
CDR3 protein: CASLGFGGNNEQFF

J gene: TRBJ2-7
V gene: TRBV6-6
clone size: NA
D gene: TRBD2
CDR3 DNA: TGTGCCAGCAGTTACGGGGAGGGGATCTACGAGCAGTACTTC
CDR3 protein: CASSYGEGIYEQYF